This T cell receptor beta chain was recorded in a study of siplizumab effects on memory and regulatory T cells. The CDR3 length is 14 residues. Trimming pared 0 bases from V and 5 bases from J, leaving 10 bases between. From germline, CDR1 is SGHAT and CDR2 FQNNGV. Assays captured roughly 9.3 x 10^4 TCR templates per sample. Profiling relied on immunoSEQ multiplex PCR, and the TCRdb table lists in-frame clones only, not all of them. Here the sample spans fewer than 85,000 clones, roughly 87% being singletons. The receptor's source is a human donor in good health. The V call is TRBV11-2, the J call TRBJ2-5; TRBD2 is a possible D gene (5 bases). Sequenced: Tregs sorted from blood. The CDR3 is CASSLESGWETQYF. The CDR3 DNA reads TGTGCCAGCAGCTTAGAGTCGGGGTGGGAGACCCAGTACTTC.